Listed here is a single T cell receptor beta chain. This sample was included in a study of blood T cell repertoires in COVID-19. The wider study: Italy, Spain and the United States were the sources of the convalescent and acute COVID-19 samples.

Per the original methods: Cell counts per sample came from amplifying reference gene primers. Sequencing was performed with immunoSEQ multiplex PCR; in TCRdb, only in-frame clones are kept and a portion is missing. V and J calls and clone size are as listed in that table; D and trimming were resolved from the DNA. This sample has fewer than 150,000 clones, with approximately 83% found just once. The V and J ends lost 0 bases and 8 bases respectively, with 5 bases between them. Germline assignment: CDR1 SGHKS and CDR2 YYEKEE (reference sequence). CDR3 length: 12 amino acids. Sequenced: peripheral blood. The clonotype was recovered from a woman aged 50 to 60 who had recovered from COVID-19. The V and J genes are TRBV5-5 and TRBJ1-4; D gene unclear. CDR3 region: CASSLVVEKLFF. The CDR3 DNA reads TGTGCCAGCAGCTTGGTCGTGGAAAAACTGTTTTTT.